This T cell receptor beta chain was identified in a study of somatic mutations in cytotoxic T cells in rheumatoid arthritis. This clone was picked up a small number of times. The germline V and J ends were trimmed by 3 bases and 5 bases, with 16 bases remaining between them. There are 15 residues in the CDR3. CDR1 and CDR2 (germline): KGHSH, LQKENI. This table comes from immunoSEQ multiplex PCR, and its TCRdb copy is limited to in-frame clones, with some not included. The data show 18,000 or so clones, with more than 60% seen just once and 21% held by the top ten. This rearrangement joins TRBV18 to TRBJ1-1, with D tentatively TRBD1 (6 bases). Material: CD8+ T cells sorted from blood. This clonotype was obtained from a woman in her fifties or sixties in good health. CDR3 protein: CASSPFRGLETEAFF. CDR3 sequence (DNA): TGTGCCAGCTCACCTTTCAGGGGATTGGAAACTGAAGCTTTCTTT.